Listed below are T cell receptor beta chains from one sample, sequenced in a study of T cell changes during pregnancy in multiple sclerosis. Sequencing was performed with immunoSEQ multiplex PCR; in TCRdb, only in-frame clones are kept and a portion is missing. The table has roughly 49,000 clones, 75% to 90% seen once. The sequencing used peripheral blood, collected in the first trimester of pregnancy. These receptor sequences come from a female donor in good health, enrolled as a control in a pregnancy study. Each CDR3 is given with its conserved first and last residue. The D gene is left open where the match is weak. The size entry is marked missing in some rows and otherwise reads once, few, many or a size class.

clone size	V gene	J gene	D gene	CDR3 protein	CDR3 DNA
NA	TRBV10-2	TRBJ2-3	NA	CASSPFLTSTDTQYF	TGCGCCAGCAGCCCCTTTTTGACTAGTACAGATACGCAGTATTTT
NA	TRBV5-4	TRBJ2-1	TRBD1	CASSLLEWTGGNEQFF	TGTGCCAGCAGCTTGCTCGAATGGACAGGGGGCAATGAGCAGTTCTTC
NA	TRBV7-9	TRBJ2-7	TRBD1	CASSSGTGAYEQYF	TGTGCCAGCAGCTCAGGGACAGGGGCCTACGAGCAGTACTTC
NA	TRBV9	TRBJ2-1	NA	CASSVSGEYDEQFF	TGTGCCAGCAGCGTATCGGGGGAGTACGATGAGCAGTTCTTC
NA	TRBV7-2	TRBJ2-6	NA	CASSTSISGANVLTF	TGTGCCAGCAGCACTAGCATTTCCGGGGCCAACGTCCTGACTTTC
NA	TRBV20-1	TRBJ2-7	NA	CSARSYEQYF	TGCAGTGCTAGATCTTACGAGCAGTACTTC
NA	TRBV10-3	TRBJ2-1	NA	CAISEAGRYNEQFF	TGTGCCATCAGTGAGGCGGGGCGCTACAATGAGCAGTTCTTC
NA	TRBV19	TRBJ2-6	NA	CASMGKRAGAGANVLTF	TGTGCCAGTATGGGGAAAAGGGCAGGGGCTGGGGCCAACGTCCTGACTTTC
NA	TRBV9	TRBJ1-6	NA	CASSDPRTNNSPLHF	TGTGCCAGCAGCGACCCTCGGACTAATAATTCACCCCTCCACTTT
NA	TRBV4-2	TRBJ2-1	TRBD2	CASSQDDGRASNEQFF	TGTGCCAGCAGCCAAGATGACGGGAGGGCCTCCAATGAGCAGTTCTTC
NA	TRBV19	TRBJ2-6	NA	CASSMDSIKYSGANVLTF	TGTGCCAGTAGTATGGACAGCATAAAGTACTCTGGGGCCAACGTCCTGACTTTC
NA	TRBV4-2	TRBJ2-1	TRBD1	CASSQGTGAPYNEQFF	TGTGCCAGCAGCCAAGGGACAGGGGCCCCCTACAATGAGCAGTTCTTC
NA	TRBV7-9	TRBJ2-3	NA	CASIQSLTDTQYF	TGTGCCAGTATACAGAGTCTCACAGATACGCAGTATTTT
NA	TRBV30	TRBJ1-6	NA	CAWSVRGPALTDSPLHF	TGTGCCTGGAGTGTACGCGGGCCGGCCCTAACAGATTCACCCCTCCACTTT
NA	TRBV9	TRBJ2-2	TRBD2	CASSVVASAGVAGELFF	TGTGCCAGCAGCGTAGTGGCCTCAGCGGGAGTCGCCGGGGAGCTGTTTTTT
NA	TRBV5-1	TRBJ2-2	TRBD2	CASSLVLAGNTGELFF	TGCGCCAGCAGCTTGGTCCTAGCGGGGAACACCGGGGAGCTGTTTTTT
NA	TRBV6-1	TRBJ2-5	TRBD1	CASGTRGLQETQYF	TGTGCCAGCGGTACCAGGGGGCTCCAAGAGACCCAGTACTTC
NA	TRBV5-1	TRBJ2-4	NA	CASSLTPLAKNIQYF	TGCGCCAGCAGCTTGACACCTTTAGCCAAAAACATTCAGTACTTC
NA	TRBV19	TRBJ2-5	TRBD2	CASSGGGRKTQYF	TGTGCCAGTAGTGGGGGGGGTAGAAAGACCCAGTACTTC
NA	TRBV11-2	TRBJ2-7	TRBD2	CASSLGTTEQYF	TGTGCCAGCAGCCTAGGGACTACCGAGCAGTACTTC
NA	TRBV7-6	TRBJ2-3	TRBD2	CASGLAGASTDTQYF	TGTGCCTCTGGACTAGCGGGAGCTTCAACAGATACGCAGTATTTT
NA	TRBV15	TRBJ2-2	NA	CASRGGTGTGELFF	TGTGCCTCTCGAGGGGGAACGGGCACCGGGGAGCTGTTTTTT
NA	TRBV6-5	TRBJ2-7	NA	CASSYSLGAGREQYF	TGTGCCAGCAGTTACTCGTTGGGGGCCGGGAGGGAGCAGTACTTC
once	TRBV4-2	TRBJ2-7	TRBD1	CASSQGLGQGQGEQYF	TGTGCCAGCAGCCAAGGGTTAGGACAGGGACAGGGCGAGCAGTACTTC
NA	TRBV9	TRBJ2-5	TRBD2	CASSVAGGYQETQYF	TGTGCCAGCAGCGTAGCGGGGGGATACCAAGAGACCCAGTACTTC
NA	TRBV6-6	TRBJ1-5	NA	CASRRQDAQPQHF	TGTGCCAGCAGACGACAGGACGCTCAGCCCCAGCATTTT
few	TRBV6-4	TRBJ2-3	TRBD1	CASSVATGGSDTQYF	TGTGCCAGCAGTGTTGCGACAGGGGGCTCAGATACGCAGTATTTT
NA	TRBV11-1	TRBJ2-7	NA	CASSLDQASYEQYF	TGTGCCAGCAGCTTAGACCAGGCCTCCTACGAGCAGTACTTC
NA	TRBV28	TRBJ2-7	NA	CASRATRDEQYF	TGTGCCAGCAGGGCAACTAGGGACGAGCAGTACTTC
NA	TRBV27	TRBJ2-3	NA	CASSLFWDNTDTQYF	TGTGCCAGCAGTTTATTCTGGGACAACACAGATACGCAGTATTTT
NA	TRBV28	TRBJ2-1	NA	CASRSPVTFEQFF	TGTGCCAGCAGATCCCCCGTGACTTTTGAGCAGTTCTTC
NA	TRBV7-2	TRBJ1-1	NA	CASRGATDAEAFF	TGTGCCAGCAGGGGGGCCACTGATGCTGAAGCTTTCTTT
few	TRBV7-9	TRBJ2-3	TRBD2	CASSLGLAGSPDTQYF	TGTGCCAGCAGCTTAGGCCTAGCGGGGAGTCCAGATACGCAGTATTTT
NA	TRBV28	TRBJ1-4	NA	CASSSPSEKLFF	TGTGCCAGCAGTTCACCAAGCGAAAAACTGTTTTTT
NA	TRBV6-1	TRBJ1-5	NA	CASSGRGGQPQHF	TGTGCCAGCAGTGGAAGGGGTGGCCAGCCCCAGCATTTT
NA	TRBV6-1	TRBJ1-1	NA	CASSGHGNTEAFF	TGTGCCAGCAGTGGTCACGGGAACACTGAAGCTTTCTTT
NA	TRBV21-1	TRBJ2-3	NA	CASSKKASLAGDTDTQYF	TGTGCCAGCAGCAAGAAAGCTTCACTAGCGGGAGACACAGATACGCAGTATTTT